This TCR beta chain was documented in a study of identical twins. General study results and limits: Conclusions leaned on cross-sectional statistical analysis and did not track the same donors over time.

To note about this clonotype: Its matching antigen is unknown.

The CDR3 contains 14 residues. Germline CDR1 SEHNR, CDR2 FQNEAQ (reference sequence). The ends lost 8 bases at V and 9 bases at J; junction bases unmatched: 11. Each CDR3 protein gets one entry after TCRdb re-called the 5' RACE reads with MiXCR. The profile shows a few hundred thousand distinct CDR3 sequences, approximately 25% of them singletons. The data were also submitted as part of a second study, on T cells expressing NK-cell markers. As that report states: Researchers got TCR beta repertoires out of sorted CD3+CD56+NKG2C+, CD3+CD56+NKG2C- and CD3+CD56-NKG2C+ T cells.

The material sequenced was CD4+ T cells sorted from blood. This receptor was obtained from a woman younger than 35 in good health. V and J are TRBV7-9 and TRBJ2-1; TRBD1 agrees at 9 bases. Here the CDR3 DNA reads TGTGCCAGCGGTAGGGGACAGGGTATGGGTGAGCAGTTCTTC. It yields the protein CASGRGQGMGEQFF.